These 25 T cell receptor beta chains were sequenced from one sample in a study of PD-1 blockade in classical Hodgkin lymphoma. Profiling relied on immunoSEQ multiplex PCR, and the TCRdb table lists in-frame clones only, not all of them. The table lists under 80,000 clones, more than 85% of them singletons. As for time point: newly diagnosed, previously untreated cHL patient sample. The material sequenced was peripheral blood mononuclear cells (PBMCs). The source is a human donor with classical Hodgkin lymphoma.

This clone was counted a single time. V gene TRBV6-5 combines with J gene TRBJ1-5; tentatively, D is TRBD1 (5 bases). V was trimmed by 6 bases and J by 5 bases, leaving 11 bases between them. This CDR3 is built from 13 residues. Germline CDR1 and CDR2: MNHEY and SVGAGI. CDR3 nucleotides: TGTGCCAGCAGCCCCCTGGGGGATCAGCCCCAGCATTTT. Its translation is CASSPLGDQPQHF.

V and J are TRBV6-5 and TRBJ1-2; D is perhaps TRBD1 (5 bases). Germline V gene sequence: CDR1 MNHEY, CDR2 SVGAGI. The V end was cut by 5 bases, the J end by 2 bases, with 15 bases between. The CDR3 is 15 amino acids. The CDR3 spells CASSRHGGVNYGYTF. As DNA, the CDR3 is TGTGCCAGCAGTCGGCACGGGGGAGTGAACTATGGCTACACCTTC.

CDR3 nucleotide sequence: TGTGCCAGCAGCTCATACACTGAAGCTTTCTTT. Protein: CASSSYTEAFF. The chain combines TRBV11-2 with TRBJ1-1; no clear D. Trimming removed 4 bases from V and 3 bases from J, with 3 bases in between. Germline CDR1 SGHAT, CDR2 FQNNGV. The CDR3 length is 11 residues.

The rearrangement joins TRBV7-9 to TRBJ1-2; 7 bases are shared with TRBD1. J lost 0 bases, V lost 0 bases, and 4 bases had no gene match. CDR3 length: 16 residues. Germline V gene data show CDR1 as SEHNR and CDR2 as FQNEAQ (reference sequence). For the CDR3, the DNA is TGTGCCAGCAGCTTAGCTACGGGACAGCCTAACTATGGCTACACCTTC. Protein: CASSLATGQPNYGYTF.

This chain connects TRBV19 to TRBJ2-4; 10 bases fit TRBD1. Germline V lookup: CDR1 LNHDA, CDR2 SQIVND (reference sequence). V shed 5 bases and J 8 bases; nucleotides not matched to a gene: 9. CDR3 size: 15 residues. The DNA of the CDR3 is TGTGCCAGTAGTCCCTTTGACAGGGGGCGGGACATTCAGTACTTC. It codes for CASSPFDRGRDIQYF. The full variable domain, in which reference TRBV19 and TRBJ2-4 provide the parts outside the CDR3, is DGGITQSPKYLFRKEGQNVTLSCEQNLNHDAMYWYRQDPGQGLRLIYYSQIVNDFQKGDIAEGYSVSREKKESFPLTVTSAQKNPTAFYLCASSPFDRGRDIQYFGAGTRLSVL.

The V call is TRBV5-6, the J call TRBJ1-4; possible D gene TRBD1, 6 bases. The CDR3 is 14 residues long. Germline V gene sequence: CDR1 SGHDT, CDR2 YYEEEE. V was clipped by 2 bases and J by 8 bases, with 13 bases between them. In nucleotides, the CDR3 is TGTGCCAGCAGCTTCGGCAGGGGAAACGAAAAACTGTTTTTT. Translated: CASSFGRGNEKLFF.

This chain links TRBV19 with TRBJ2-7; TRBD1 or TRBD2 may be the D gene (6 bases each). CDR3 length: 15 residues. Looked up from germline, CDR1 is LNHDA and CDR2 is SQIVND (reference sequence). The ends were cut back, 3 bases at V and 3 bases at J, with 15 bases in the middle. The DNA for the CDR3 is TGTGCCAGTAGTATCTACGGGGGCGCGGGCTACGAGCAGTACTTC. Amino acids: CASSIYGGAGYEQYF.

The rearrangement joins TRBV10-3 to TRBJ2-7; D call uncertain. From germline, CDR1 is ENHRY and CDR2 SYGVKD. CDR3 length equals 11 residues. Trimming took off 4 bases at V and 4 bases at J, with 5 bases between the two ends. The CDR3 loop reads CAISGPYEQYF. The DNA for the CDR3 is TGTGCCATCAGTGGACCGTACGAGCAGTACTTC.

This rearrangement joins TRBV29-1 to TRBJ2-5; 8 nucleotides align to TRBD2. The CDR3 is 14 amino acids. V shed 5 bases, J shed 4 bases, and the junction held 9 bases outside the gene matches. CDR1 is SQVTM and CDR2 is ANQGSEA in the germline V gene. CDR3 protein: CSVKRAGEGETQYF. The CDR3 nucleotides are TGCAGCGTTAAAAGAGCGGGGGAGGGAGAGACCCAGTACTTC.

This clone was seen a single time. This chain links TRBV27 with TRBJ1-4; 9 nucleotides line up with TRBD1. The CDR3 contains 17 residues. The V segment lost 0 bases and the J segment 12 bases; nucleotides outside the gene matches: 14. Germline V CDR1 and CDR2: MNHEY, SMNVEV (reference sequence). The CDR3 DNA sequence: TGTGCCAGCAGTTTATCGGGGGGACAGGGACGGCGTAGACAACTGTTTTTT. Translation gives CASSLSGGQGRRRQLFF. The full variable domain, with the rest looked up from reference TRBV27 and TRBJ1-4, is EAQVTQNPRYLITVTGKKLTVTCSQNMNHEYMSWYRQDPGLGLRQIYYSMNVEVTDKGDVPEGYKVSRKEKRNFPLILESPSPNQTSLYFCASSLSGGQGRRRQLFFGSGTQLSVL.

Points on this clone: One end of the junction does not line up with germline, which may come from a read error. The V gene is TRBV6-5, the J gene TRBJ1-6; no clear D. This CDR3 is built from 12 residues. CDR1 and CDR2 from the germline V gene are MNHEY and SVGAGI. The CDR3 region has the DNA TGTGCCATCAGTGAGCAGAACTCACCCCTCCACTTT. Protein: CAISEQNSPLHF.

The chain couples TRBV11-2 to TRBJ1-1, with D uncertain. V gave up 4 bases and J gave up 0 bases, with 12 bases separating them. The CDR3 has 15 amino acids. Germline V gene sequence: CDR1 SGHAT, CDR2 FQNNGV. The CDR3 DNA reads as TGTGCCAGCAGCTCGACGAGCCTTATGAACACTGAAGCTTTCTTT. It yields the protein CASSSTSLMNTEAFF.

This chain joins TRBV10-3 and TRBJ2-2; perhaps TRBD2 as D (5 bases). Looked up from germline, CDR1 is ENHRY and CDR2 is SYGVKD. With 2 bases removed from V and 1 base from J, the gap between germline ends came to 5 bases. The CDR3 totals 14 residues. The CDR3 coding sequence is TGTGCCATCAGTGAGCGGGAGAACACCGGGGAGCTGTTTTTT. Translation: CAISERENTGELFF.

The chain employs TRBV5-1 and TRBJ1-2; no definite D call. Per germline, CDR1 SGHRS and CDR2 YFSETQ. Trimming left V 4 bases short and J 5 bases short, with 18 bases between. CDR3 length: 15 amino acids. CDR3 loop: CASSENFRKRYGYTF. CDR3 sequence (DNA): TGCGCCAGCAGCGAAAATTTCAGGAAAAGATATGGCTACACCTTC.

The chain links TRBV6-5 to TRBJ1-2; 7 bases fit TRBD1. CDR1 is MNHEY and CDR2 is SVGAGI in the germline V gene. Germline trimming cut 5 bases from V and 4 bases from J; bases unmatched to any gene: 10. This CDR3 is built from 15 residues. CDR3 region: CASSVLGTARYGYTF. CDR3 in DNA: TGTGCCAGCAGTGTATTAGGGACAGCCCGCTATGGCTACACCTTC.

The chain has TRBV4-1 and TRBJ2-2; D is undetermined. Germline assignment: CDR1 MGHRA and CDR2 YSYEKL. The CDR3 contains 16 residues. Deletions cut 4 bases from V and 6 bases from J, with 18 bases between. CDR3 in amino acids: CASSPLPTKGSGELFF. CDR3 in DNA: TGCGCCAGCAGCCCACTCCCGACGAAGGGATCCGGGGAGCTGTTTTTT.

The chain joins TRBV5-4 to TRBJ1-2; weak D call: TRBD1 (5 bases). The V gene's germline CDR1 is SGHNT and CDR2 YYREEE (reference sequence). V was pared by 4 bases and J by 4 bases, with 23 bases between. The CDR3 extends over 17 amino acids. The CDR3, as DNA: TGTGCCAGCAGCGCTTCAGTCAATTGGGGGAGCTTCTATGGCTACACCTTC. Translation gives CASSASVNWGSFYGYTF.

The rearrangement joins TRBV15 to TRBJ1-1; D not resolved. The germline V and J ends were trimmed by 0 bases and 4 bases, with 15 bases remaining between them. The CDR3 length is 16 residues. Germline V lookup: CDR1 LNHNV, CDR2 YYDKDF (reference sequence). In nucleotides, the CDR3 is TGTGCCACCAGCAGAGAAGGACGAGGGCTGGGCACTGAAGCTTTCTTT. It translates to CATSREGRGLGTEAFF.

This clone was recorded a few times. The genes are TRBV5-1 and TRBJ2-1, with no clear D. V was trimmed by 0 bases and J by 3 bases, leaving 10 bases between them. CDR1 and CDR2 (germline): SGHRS, YFSETQ. This CDR3 comprises 15 residues. CDR3 in DNA: TGCGCCAGCAGCTTGGGCGGCTCGGGCTACAATGAGCAGTTCTTC. Translation gives CASSLGGSGYNEQFF.

This chain connects TRBV10-3 to TRBJ1-1; a weak D match, TRBD1 (5 bases). The V end was cut by 6 bases, the J end by 0 bases, with 8 bases between. Germline lookup yields CDR1 ENHRY and CDR2 SYGVKD. The CDR3 is 13 amino acids. In DNA form, the CDR3 reads TGTGCCATCAGGGACAACCTGAACACTGAAGCTTTCTTT. As protein: CAIRDNLNTEAFF.

The V gene is TRBV29-1, the J gene TRBJ2-3; D may be TRBD2 (5 bases). The V and J ends lost 4 bases and 2 bases respectively, with 16 bases between them. Germline CDR1 is SQVTM and CDR2 is ANQGSEA. The CDR3 runs to 15 residues. This chain's CDR3 is CSVGGYYPSTDTQYF. The CDR3 nucleotides read TGCAGCGTTGGAGGGTACTACCCTTCCACAGATACGCAGTATTTT.

This clone was seen once. The rearrangement joins TRBV28 to TRBJ2-1; D gene ambiguous. The CDR3 is 13 amino acids. The V gene lost 3 bases and the J gene lost 9 bases, with 12 bases spanning the gap. Germline CDR1 is MDHEN and CDR2 is SYDVKM. This CDR3 is CASSFRSLVEQFF. CDR3 bases: TGTGCCAGCAGTTTTAGATCCTTGGTTGAGCAGTTCTTC. Combining the CDR3 with reference TRBV28 and TRBJ2-1 gives the whole variable domain DVKVTQSSRYLVKRTGEKVFLECVQDMDHENMFWYRQDPGLGLRLIYFSYDVKMKEKGDIPEGYSVSREKKERFSLILESASTNQTSMYLCASSFRSLVEQFFGPGTRLTVL.

The rearrangement uses TRBV11-2 and TRBJ1-4; TRBD1 matches at 8 bases. In germline, CDR1 is SGHAT, CDR2 FQNNGV. This CDR3 is 14 amino acids long. The ends lost 5 bases at V and 6 bases at J; junction bases unmatched: 5. In DNA form, the CDR3 reads TGTGCCAGCAGCCCGCAGGGGGCGGATGAAAAACTGTTTTTT. It codes for CASSPQGADEKLFF.

The chain has TRBV10-1 and TRBJ2-2; TRBD1 agrees at 7 bases. CDR3 length: 14 residues. V gave up 6 bases and J gave up 2 bases; unmatched junction bases: 3. CDR1 and CDR2 (germline): WNHNN, SYGVQD (reference sequence). In DNA form, the CDR3 reads TGCGCCAGCAGACAGGGGATAAACACCGGGGAGCTGTTTTTT. The encoded protein is CASRQGINTGELFF.

This clone was seen just once. The V and J genes are TRBV4-3 and TRBJ1-2; unclear D gene. Germline values: CDR1 LGHNA, CDR2 YSLEER. The CDR3 extends over 15 amino acids. Trimming pared 4 bases from V and 5 bases from J, leaving 17 bases between. In DNA, the CDR3 is TGCGCCAGCAGCCGAGGCCACGACGGCTATTATGGCTACACCTTC. This gives the protein CASSRGHDGYYGYTF.